This TCR beta chain was found in a study of blood T cell repertoires in COVID-19. Background on the study: COVID-19 samples, acute and convalescent, were from the United States, Italy and Spain. In each case, the material was cDNA or gDNA derived from T cells, B-cell-depleted T cells, or PBMCs.

V lost 4 bases, J lost 3 bases, and 10 bases lay in between. CDR1 is KGHSH and CDR2 is LQKENI in the germline V gene. The CDR3 runs 13 residues. While infection was still active, Seattle patients were enrolled and then followed longitudinally. Under the authors' procedure: The assay estimated nucleated cells by amplifying reference gene primers. Assay used: immunoSEQ multiplex PCR; TCRdb lists only in-frame clones, some missing. The D gene and trimming were derived from the DNA, and the V and J assignments and clone size from that table. The repertoire holds approximately 300,000 clones, with about nine tenths as singletons.

The clonotype comes from a woman between 45 and 60 years old with COVID-19, enrolled during active disease. Sequenced: peripheral blood. This chain connects TRBV18 to TRBJ2-7; tentative D call: TRBD2 (5 bases). This CDR3 is CASSQTAGYEQYF. The CDR3 DNA is TGTGCCAGCTCACAAACCGCGGGCTACGAGCAGTACTTC. Combining the CDR3 with reference TRBV18 and TRBJ2-7 gives the whole variable domain NAGVMQNPRHLVRRRGQEARLRCSPMKGHSHVYWYRQLPEEGLKFMVYLQKENIIDESGMPKERFSAEFPKEGPSILRIQQVVRGDSAAYFCASSQTAGYEQYFGPGTRLTVT.